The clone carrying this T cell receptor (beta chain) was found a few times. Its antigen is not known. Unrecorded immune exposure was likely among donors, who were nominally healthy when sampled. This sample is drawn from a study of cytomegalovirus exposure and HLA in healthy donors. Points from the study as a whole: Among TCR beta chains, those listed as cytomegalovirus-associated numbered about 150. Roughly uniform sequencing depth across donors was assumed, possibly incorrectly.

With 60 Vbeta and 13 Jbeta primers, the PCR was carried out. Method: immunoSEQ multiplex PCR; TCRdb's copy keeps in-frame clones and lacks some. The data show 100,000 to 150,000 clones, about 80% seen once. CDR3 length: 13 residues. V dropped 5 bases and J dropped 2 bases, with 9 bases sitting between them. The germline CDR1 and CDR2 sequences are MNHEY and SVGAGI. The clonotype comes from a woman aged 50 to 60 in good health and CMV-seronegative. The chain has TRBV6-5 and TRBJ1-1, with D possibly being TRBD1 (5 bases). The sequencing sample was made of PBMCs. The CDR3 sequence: CASSQTANTEAFF. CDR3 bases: TGTGCCAGCAGTCAGACAGCAAACACTGAAGCTTTCTTT.